Listed below are T cell receptor beta chains from one sample, sequenced in a study of read filtering for tumor transcriptome and immune sequencing. TCRdb analysed the reads with MiXCR anew, one entry per CDR3 protein. The table has 93,000 or so distinct CDR3 sequences, 20% to 25% seen once. Material for sequencing was a population of CD138-negative cells sorted from bone marrow. These receptors were collected from a donor over 35 with multiple myeloma. The CDR3 runs from the conserved cysteine through the conserved F or W. A D gene is named only where the DNA matches it firmly. Not all rows give a size; the values are once, few, many and, for expanded clones, a class.

clone_size: many; v_call: TRBV28; d_call: TRBD1; j_call: TRBJ1-4; cdr3_aa: CASSLNRGVTNEKLFF; cdr3_nt: TGTGCCAGCAGCCTCAACAGGGGTGTGACTAATGAAAAACTGTTTTTT
clone_size: many; v_call: TRBV25-1; d_call: .; j_call: TRBJ2-3; cdr3_aa: CASSQPGPTTDTQYF; cdr3_nt: TGTGCCAGCAGTCAGCCGGGACCAACCACAGATACGCAGTATTTT
clone_size: many; v_call: TRBV12-3/TRBV12-4; d_call: TRBD1; j_call: TRBJ2-7; cdr3_aa: CASTGQGYEQYF; cdr3_nt: TGTGCCAGCACCGGACAGGGGTACGAGCAGTACTTC
clone_size: many; v_call: TRBV28; d_call: .; j_call: TRBJ1-6; cdr3_aa: CASSPHGWDSPLHF; cdr3_nt: TGTGCCAGCAGTCCTCACGGTTGGGATTCACCCCTCCACTTT
clone_size: few; v_call: TRBV5-1; d_call: .; j_call: TRBJ2-3; cdr3_aa: CASSFRGTDTDTQYF; cdr3_nt: TGCGCCAGCAGCTTTAGGGGGACCGACACAGATACGCAGTATTTT
clone_size: many; v_call: TRBV18; d_call: .; j_call: TRBJ1-5; cdr3_aa: CASSRGETRQPQHF; cdr3_nt: TGTGCCAGCTCACGGGGAGAAACCCGACAGCCCCAGCATTTT
clone_size: many; v_call: TRBV6-5; d_call: TRBD1; j_call: TRBJ1-1; cdr3_aa: CASSSQGVAFF; cdr3_nt: TGTGCCAGCAGTTCACAGGGGGTGGCTTTCTTT
clone_size: many; v_call: TRBV12-3/TRBV12-4; d_call: .; j_call: TRBJ1-6; cdr3_aa: CASSSRPPYNSPLHF; cdr3_nt: TGTGCCAGCAGTTCTAGACCACCCTATAATTCACCCCTCCACTTT
clone_size: many; v_call: TRBV5-6; d_call: .; j_call: TRBJ2-5; cdr3_aa: CASSPILSGLRETQYF; cdr3_nt: TGTGCCAGCAGCCCCATATTATCTGGGCTCAGGGAGACCCAGTACTTC
clone_size: many; v_call: TRBV28; d_call: .; j_call: TRBJ2-3; cdr3_aa: CASSPRTEPDTQYF; cdr3_nt: TGTGCCAGCAGTCCCCGGACTGAACCAGATACGCAGTATTTT
clone_size: .; v_call: TRBV28; d_call: .; j_call: TRBJ2-5; cdr3_aa: CASSLDGAGTKESQYF; cdr3_nt: TGTGCCAGCAGTTTAGATGGCGCGGGGACGAAAGAGTCCCAGTACTTC
clone_size: .; v_call: TRBV12-3/TRBV12-4; d_call: .; j_call: TRBJ2-2; cdr3_aa: CASRPTGINTVELFF; cdr3_nt: TGTGCCAGCAGGCCCACAGGGATTAACACCGTGGAGCTGTTTTTT
clone_size: many; v_call: TRBV6-5; d_call: .; j_call: TRBJ2-3; cdr3_aa: CASSYRRSAGLITDTQYF; cdr3_nt: TGTGCCAGCAGTTACCGGCGTTCCGCGGGGTTAATCACAGATACGCAGTATTTT
clone_size: .; v_call: TRBV5-1; d_call: .; j_call: TRBJ1-1; cdr3_aa: CASSLVSTNTEASF; cdr3_nt: TGCGCCAGCAGCTTGGTATCGACGAACACTGAAGCTTCCTTT
clone_size: many; v_call: TRBV3-1; d_call: .; j_call: TRBJ1-1; cdr3_aa: CASSQEMGEGTEAFF; cdr3_nt: TGTGCCAGCAGCCAAGAGATGGGGGAGGGCACTGAAGCTTTCTTT
clone_size: many; v_call: TRBV29-1; d_call: TRBD1; j_call: TRBJ2-5; cdr3_aa: CSVETGGPETQYF; cdr3_nt: TGCAGCGTTGAAACAGGGGGCCCAGAGACCCAGTACTTC
clone_size: many; v_call: TRBV29-1; d_call: .; j_call: TRBJ1-2; cdr3_aa: CSAGERSYGYTF; cdr3_nt: TGCAGCGCCGGGGAGCGTAGCTATGGCTACACCTTC
clone_size: .; v_call: TRBV15; d_call: TRBD1; j_call: TRBJ1-1; cdr3_aa: CATLDRGKGAEAFF; cdr3_nt: TGTGCCACTTTAGACAGGGGGAAGGGGGCTGAAGCTTTCTTT
clone_size: many; v_call: TRBV20-1; d_call: TRBD2; j_call: TRBJ2-1; cdr3_aa: CSADSGLAVNEQFF; cdr3_nt: TGCAGTGCGGACTCGGGACTAGCGGTAAATGAGCAGTTCTTC
clone_size: many; v_call: TRBV20-1; d_call: .; j_call: TRBJ2-7; cdr3_aa: CSGRSSYEQYF; cdr3_nt: TGCAGTGGTAGGAGCTCCTACGAGCAGTACTTC
clone_size: many; v_call: TRBV28; d_call: TRBD2; j_call: TRBJ2-5; cdr3_aa: CASSSGGLETQYF; cdr3_nt: TGTGCCAGCAGTTCGGGGGGGCTGGAGACCCAGTACTTC
clone_size: many; v_call: TRBV2; d_call: TRBD2; j_call: TRBJ2-7; cdr3_aa: CASSEGSSGGTYEQYF; cdr3_nt: TGTGCCAGCAGCGAAGGGTCTAGCGGGGGAACCTACGAGCAGTACTTC
clone_size: .; v_call: TRBV19; d_call: .; j_call: TRBJ2-5; cdr3_aa: CASSISHPETQYF; cdr3_nt: TGTGCCAGTAGTATCTCACATCCGGAGACCCAGTACTTC
clone_size: many; v_call: TRBV23-1; d_call: .; j_call: TRBJ1-6; cdr3_aa: CASSQPRGQSSYNSPLHF; cdr3_nt: TGCGCCAGCAGTCAACCACGAGGACAGAGCTCCTATAATTCACCCCTCCACTTT
clone_size: .; v_call: TRBV24-1; d_call: TRBD1; j_call: TRBJ1-1; cdr3_aa: CATSDSRTGGTEAFF; cdr3_nt: TGTGCCACCAGTGACTCTAGGACAGGGGGCACTGAAGCTTTCTTT
clone_size: .; v_call: TRBV29-1; d_call: .; j_call: TRBJ1-1; cdr3_aa: CSVEVCRNTEAFF; cdr3_nt: TGCAGCGTTGAGGTTTGCCGGAACACTGAAGCTTTCTTT
clone_size: .; v_call: TRBV6-5; d_call: .; j_call: TRBJ1-1; cdr3_aa: CASSQGSRGVNTEAFF; cdr3_nt: TGTGCCAGCAGCCAGGGATCAAGAGGGGTGAACACTGAAGCTTTCTTT
clone_size: few; v_call: TRBV10-3; d_call: .; j_call: TRBJ1-3; cdr3_aa: CAISENPGDSGNTIYF; cdr3_nt: TGTGCCATCAGTGAGAACCCAGGTGACTCTGGAAACACCATATATTTT
clone_size: many; v_call: TRBV29-1; d_call: .; j_call: TRBJ1-3; cdr3_aa: CSVKLGGGNTIYF; cdr3_nt: TGCAGCGTAAAGCTCGGGGGTGGAAACACCATATATTTT
clone_size: few; v_call: TRBV27; d_call: TRBD2; j_call: TRBJ2-7; cdr3_aa: CASSPGGGVGYEQYF; cdr3_nt: TGTGCCAGCAGCCCTGGCGGGGGGGTTGGGTACGAGCAGTACTTC
clone_size: .; v_call: TRBV5-6; d_call: .; j_call: TRBJ2-1; cdr3_aa: CASSDTGGTYNEQFF; cdr3_nt: TGTGCCAGCAGCGACACAGGAGGTACCTACAATGAACAGTTCTTC
clone_size: many; v_call: TRBV4-1; d_call: TRBD2; j_call: TRBJ2-3; cdr3_aa: CASSLKGLAVSSTDTQYF; cdr3_nt: TGCGCCAGCAGCCTAAAGGGACTAGCGGTTTCTAGCACAGATACGCAGTATTTT
clone_size: many; v_call: TRBV5-6; d_call: .; j_call: TRBJ2-3; cdr3_aa: CASRAPSRLTDTQYF; cdr3_nt: TGTGCCAGCAGGGCTCCCAGTAGACTAACAGATACGCAGTATTTT
clone_size: many; v_call: TRBV5-1; d_call: TRBD1; j_call: TRBJ1-1; cdr3_aa: CASSDPGQGDTEAFF; cdr3_nt: TGCGCCAGCAGCGACCCGGGACAGGGGGACACTGAAGCTTTCTTT
clone_size: many; v_call: TRBV28; d_call: .; j_call: TRBJ2-1; cdr3_aa: CASGGHSYNEQFF; cdr3_nt: TGTGCCTCCGGGGGACATTCCTACAATGAGCAGTTCTTC
clone_size: many; v_call: TRBV5-1; d_call: .; j_call: TRBJ1-2; cdr3_aa: CASSLAPDPFGYTF; cdr3_nt: TGCGCCAGCAGCTTGGCCCCAGACCCCTTCGGCTACACCTTC
clone_size: few; v_call: TRBV14; d_call: .; j_call: TRBJ2-3; cdr3_aa: CASSQVNTQYF; cdr3_nt: TGTGCCAGCAGCCAGGTGAATACGCAGTATTTT
clone_size: many; v_call: TRBV29-1; d_call: .; j_call: TRBJ1-1; cdr3_aa: CSVVGREYAEAFF; cdr3_nt: TGCAGCGTTGTGGGCAGGGAGTATGCTGAAGCTTTCTTT
clone_size: many; v_call: TRBV7-2; d_call: .; j_call: TRBJ2-6; cdr3_aa: CASSLDGTGTRVPGANVLTF; cdr3_nt: TGTGCCAGCAGCTTAGATGGAACAGGGACACGCGTACCTGGGGCCAACGTCCTGACTTTC
clone_size: few; v_call: TRBV20-1; d_call: .; j_call: TRBJ1-2; cdr3_aa: CSALTPRYYYGYTF; cdr3_nt: TGCAGTGCTTTGACACCTAGGTACTACTATGGCTACACCTTC
clone_size: many; v_call: TRBV14; d_call: TRBD2; j_call: TRBJ2-1; cdr3_aa: CASSYKVGGVAYNEQFF; cdr3_nt: TGTGCCAGCAGCTACAAGGTCGGGGGGGTCGCCTACAATGAGCAGTTCTTC
clone_size: many; v_call: TRBV2; d_call: .; j_call: TRBJ1-4; cdr3_aa: CASARGGKLFF; cdr3_nt: TGTGCCAGCGCCAGGGGAGGAAAACTGTTTTTT
clone_size: .; v_call: TRBV19; d_call: .; j_call: TRBJ2-4; cdr3_aa: CASSLTVLAKNIQYF; cdr3_nt: TGTGCCAGTAGTTTGACAGTACTAGCCAAAAACATTCAGTACTTC
clone_size: many; v_call: TRBV5-1; d_call: TRBD2; j_call: TRBJ2-7; cdr3_aa: CASSFSAGGAYEQYF; cdr3_nt: TGCGCCAGCAGCTTCTCGGCGGGGGGTGCCTACGAGCAGTACTTC
clone_size: many; v_call: TRBV29-1; d_call: TRBD1; j_call: TRBJ2-1; cdr3_aa: CSVEEGTGLHEQFF; cdr3_nt: TGCAGCGTTGAAGAGGGGACAGGGCTACATGAGCAGTTCTTC
clone_size: many; v_call: TRBV18; d_call: .; j_call: TRBJ2-7; cdr3_aa: CASSPQRDNSYEQYF; cdr3_nt: TGTGCCAGCTCACCGCAGCGGGACAACTCCTACGAGCAGTACTTC
clone_size: few; v_call: TRBV20-1; d_call: .; j_call: TRBJ2-3; cdr3_aa: CSAKNDHTDTQYF; cdr3_nt: TGCAGTGCTAAAAACGACCACACAGATACGCAGTATTTT
clone_size: .; v_call: TRBV20-1; d_call: TRBD2; j_call: TRBJ2-1; cdr3_aa: CSALAGGSSYNEQFF; cdr3_nt: TGCAGTGCTTTAGCGGGGGGGAGCTCCTACAATGAGCAGTTCTTC
clone_size: many; v_call: TRBV12-3/TRBV12-4; d_call: .; j_call: TRBJ1-1; cdr3_aa: CASKRTTEAFF; cdr3_nt: TGTGCCAGCAAGAGAACCACTGAAGCTTTCTTT
clone_size: .; v_call: TRBV19; d_call: .; j_call: TRBJ2-1; cdr3_aa: CASRKGPSCDEQFF; cdr3_nt: TGTGCCAGTAGAAAAGGACCGTCCTGCGATGAGCAGTTCTTC
clone_size: few; v_call: TRBV29-1; d_call: .; j_call: TRBJ1-1; cdr3_aa: CSVEALGLLNTEAFF; cdr3_nt: TGCAGCGTTGAAGCCCTCGGGCTATTGAACACTGAAGCTTTCTTT
clone_size: .; v_call: TRBV2; d_call: TRBD2; j_call: TRBJ2-1; cdr3_aa: CASRSTSGGRPSYNEQFF; cdr3_nt: TGTGCCAGCAGGAGTACTAGCGGGGGGCGCCCCTCCTACAATGAGCAGTTCTTC
clone_size: .; v_call: TRBV27; d_call: .; j_call: TRBJ1-5; cdr3_aa: CASSPTTYQPQHF; cdr3_nt: TGTGCCAGCAGTCCTACGACCTATCAGCCCCAGCATTTT
clone_size: many; v_call: TRBV28; d_call: .; j_call: TRBJ2-1; cdr3_aa: CASSLQGRHEQFF; cdr3_nt: TGTGCCAGCAGTTTGCAGGGGAGGCATGAGCAGTTCTTC
clone_size: .; v_call: TRBV5-1; d_call: .; j_call: TRBJ2-3; cdr3_aa: CASSLGGTGTQYF; cdr3_nt: TGCGCCAGCAGCTTAGGGGGGACGGGTACGCAGTATTTT